This entry is about one T cell receptor (beta chain). No antigen is known for it. Germline trimming cut 5 bases from V and 2 bases from J; bases unmatched to any gene: 7. The CDR3 sequence is 17 residues long. This sample stems from a study of blood T cells in healthy people across ages. The study, taken as a whole, reports: Unsorted PBMCs ruled out conclusive naive versus antigen-experienced comparison. Higher diversity and more naive CD4+ cells were features of long-lived donors, compared to aged donors.

Sample-barcoded 5' priming and a J-beta primer mix drove a second PCR of roughly 7 to 11 cycles. TCRdb independently ran MiXCR on the 5' RACE reads; one entry per CDR3 protein. The sample has roughly 410,000 distinct CDR3 sequences, approximately 52% seen once. This clonotype was obtained from a man between 60 and 75 years old in good health. This sequence joins TRBV12-3 or TRBV12-4 and TRBJ2-6, with 9 positions matching TRBD1. The sequencing input was blood. In DNA, the CDR3 is TGTGCCAGCAGTCCCTATACAGGGGGCGCTGGGGCCAACGTCCTGACTTTC. It is translated as CASSPYTGGAGANVLTF.